This TCR beta chain comes out of a study of blood T cell repertoires in COVID-19. Study-level information: There were acute and convalescent COVID-19 samples, and they came from the United States, Italy and Spain. The analysed material was cDNA or gDNA that came from T cells, B-cell-depleted T cells, or PBMCs.

V lost 1 base and J 5 bases, leaving 15 bases between the germline ends. The germline gives CDR1 MNHNS, CDR2 SASEGT. The CDR3 is 17 amino acids. Per the original data handling: Cell counts per sample came from amplifying reference gene primers. Measured with immunoSEQ multiplex PCR; TCRdb has only the in-frame clones, and not every one. The V and J calls and clone size were taken over from that table, and D and trimming were inferred from the DNA. The top ten clones hold 2% to 2.5% of a sample with 250,000 to 300,000 clones, around 90% of them seen once. Participants spanned ages about 18 to 89 years and resided in about 24 US areas.

The chain has TRBV6-1 and TRBJ1-6, with TRBD1 as a possible D gene (5 bases). The specimen was PBMCs or T cells enriched from blood (not recorded which). The TCR sequence derives from a woman aged 40-49 years with acute COVID-19. CDR3 amino acids: CASSEVGLAGNNSPLHF. The CDR3 DNA is TGTGCCAGCAGTGAAGTAGGGTTGGCAGGGAATAATTCACCCCTCCACTTT.